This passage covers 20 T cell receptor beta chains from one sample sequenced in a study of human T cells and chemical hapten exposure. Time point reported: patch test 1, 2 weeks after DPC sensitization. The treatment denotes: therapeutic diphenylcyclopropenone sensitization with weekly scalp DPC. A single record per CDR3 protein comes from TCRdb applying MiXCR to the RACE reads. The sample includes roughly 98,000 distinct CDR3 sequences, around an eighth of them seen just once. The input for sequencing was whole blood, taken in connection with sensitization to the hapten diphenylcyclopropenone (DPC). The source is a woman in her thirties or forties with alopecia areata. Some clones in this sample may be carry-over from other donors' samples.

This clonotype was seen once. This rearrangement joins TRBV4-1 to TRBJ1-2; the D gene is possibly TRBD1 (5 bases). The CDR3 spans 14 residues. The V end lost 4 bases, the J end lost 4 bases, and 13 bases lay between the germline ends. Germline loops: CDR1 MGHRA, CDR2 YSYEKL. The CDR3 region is CASSRGAQVYGYTF. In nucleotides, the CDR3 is TGCGCCAGCAGCCGAGGGGCGCAAGTCTATGGCTACACCTTC.

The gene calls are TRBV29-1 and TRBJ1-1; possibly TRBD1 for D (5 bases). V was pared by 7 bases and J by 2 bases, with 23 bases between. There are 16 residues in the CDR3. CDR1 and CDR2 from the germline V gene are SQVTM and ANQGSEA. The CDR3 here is CSALPLRTLENTEAFF. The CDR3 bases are TGCAGCGCCCTCCCCTTAAGGACACTGGAAAACACTGAAGCTTTCTTT.

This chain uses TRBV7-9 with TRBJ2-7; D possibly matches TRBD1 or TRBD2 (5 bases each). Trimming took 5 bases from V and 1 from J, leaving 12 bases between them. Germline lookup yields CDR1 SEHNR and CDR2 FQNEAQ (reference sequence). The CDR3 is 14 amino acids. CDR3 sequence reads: CASSPTGTSYEQYF. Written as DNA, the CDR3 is TGTGCCAGCAGCCCTACCGGGACGTCCTACGAGCAGTACTTC.

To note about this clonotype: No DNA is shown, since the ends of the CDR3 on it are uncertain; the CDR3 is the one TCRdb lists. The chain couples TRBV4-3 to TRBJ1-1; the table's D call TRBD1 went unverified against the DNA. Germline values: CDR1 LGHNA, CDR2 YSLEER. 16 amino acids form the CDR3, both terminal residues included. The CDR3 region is CASSQVRARLNTEAFF.

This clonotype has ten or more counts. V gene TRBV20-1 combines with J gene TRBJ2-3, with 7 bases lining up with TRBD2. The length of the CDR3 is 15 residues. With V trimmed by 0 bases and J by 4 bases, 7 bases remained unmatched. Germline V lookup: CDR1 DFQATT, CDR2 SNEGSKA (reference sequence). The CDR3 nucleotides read TGCAGTGCTAGAGACGGAGCGGGAAGGTCAGATACGCAGTATTTT. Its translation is CSARDGAGRSDTQYF.

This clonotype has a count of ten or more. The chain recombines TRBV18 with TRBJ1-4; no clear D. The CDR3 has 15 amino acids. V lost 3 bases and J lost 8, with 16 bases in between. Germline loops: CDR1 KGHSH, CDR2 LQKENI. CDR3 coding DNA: TGTGCCAGCTCACCCCAAACGGCCCGCGAAGAAAAACTGTTTTTT. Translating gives CASSPQTAREEKLFF.

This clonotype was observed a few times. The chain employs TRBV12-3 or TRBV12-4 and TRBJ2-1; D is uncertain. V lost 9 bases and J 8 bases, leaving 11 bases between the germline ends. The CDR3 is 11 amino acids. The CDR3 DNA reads TGTGCCAGTCGAACGGCTTATGAGCAGTTCTTC. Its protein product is CASRTAYEQFF.

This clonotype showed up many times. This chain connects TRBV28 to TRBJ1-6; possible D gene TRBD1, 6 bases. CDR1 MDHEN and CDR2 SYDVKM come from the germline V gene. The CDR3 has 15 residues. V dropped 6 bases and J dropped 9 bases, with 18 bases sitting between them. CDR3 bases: TGTGCCAGCAGCCAACAACAGGGAAGTGGTTCACCCCTCCACTTT. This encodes CASSQQQGSGSPLHF.

The CDR3 bases are TGTGCCATCAGTGAGTCGTTGACTAACACAGATACGCAGTATTTT. Amino acids: CAISESLTNTDTQYF. The chain is built from TRBV10-3 and TRBJ2-3, with a possible D match to TRBD2 (5 bases). Trimming stripped 0 bases from V and 2 bases from J, with 9 bases between. The CDR3 has 15 residues. In germline, CDR1 is ENHRY, CDR2 SYGVKD.

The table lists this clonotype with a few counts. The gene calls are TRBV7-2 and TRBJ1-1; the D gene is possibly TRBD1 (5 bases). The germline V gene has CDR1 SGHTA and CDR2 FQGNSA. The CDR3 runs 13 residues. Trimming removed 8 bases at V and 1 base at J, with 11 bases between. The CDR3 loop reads CASSGTWNTEAFF. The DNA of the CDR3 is TGTGCCAGCTCGGGGACCTGGAACACTGAAGCTTTCTTT.

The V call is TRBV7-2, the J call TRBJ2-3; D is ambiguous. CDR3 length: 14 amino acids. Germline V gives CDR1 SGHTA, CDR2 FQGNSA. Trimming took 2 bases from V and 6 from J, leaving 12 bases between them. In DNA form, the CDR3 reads TGTGCCAGCAGCTTAAACCCCTCTCCGGATACGCAGTATTTT. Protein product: CASSLNPSPDTQYF.

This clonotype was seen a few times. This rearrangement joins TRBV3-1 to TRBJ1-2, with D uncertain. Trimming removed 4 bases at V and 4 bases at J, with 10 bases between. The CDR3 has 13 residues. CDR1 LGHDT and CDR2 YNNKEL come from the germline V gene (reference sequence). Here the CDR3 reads CASSPPGLYGYTF. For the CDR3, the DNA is TGTGCCAGCAGCCCCCCCGGTCTCTATGGCTACACCTTC.

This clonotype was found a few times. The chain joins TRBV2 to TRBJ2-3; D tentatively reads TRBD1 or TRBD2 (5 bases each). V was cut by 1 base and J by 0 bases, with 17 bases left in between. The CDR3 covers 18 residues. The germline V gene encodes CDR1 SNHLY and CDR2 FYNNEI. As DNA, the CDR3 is TGTGCCAGCAGTGAAGAAGTTGGGACGAGATCGAGCACAGATACGCAGTATTTT. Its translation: CASSEEVGTRSSTDTQYF.

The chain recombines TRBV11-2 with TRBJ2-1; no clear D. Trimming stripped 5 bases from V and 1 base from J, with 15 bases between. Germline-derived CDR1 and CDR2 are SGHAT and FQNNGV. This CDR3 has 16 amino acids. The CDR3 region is CASSQRRLGSYNEQFF. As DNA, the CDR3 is TGTGCCAGCAGCCAGAGGCGTCTTGGGTCCTACAATGAGCAGTTCTTC.

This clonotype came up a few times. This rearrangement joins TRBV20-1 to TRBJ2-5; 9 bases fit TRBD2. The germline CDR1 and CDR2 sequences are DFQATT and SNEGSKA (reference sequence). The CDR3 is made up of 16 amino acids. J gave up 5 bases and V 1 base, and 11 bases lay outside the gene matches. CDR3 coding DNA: TGCAGTGCTAGAGCCAGACTAGCGGCTGCACGGGAGACCCAGTACTTC. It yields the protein CSARARLAAARETQYF.

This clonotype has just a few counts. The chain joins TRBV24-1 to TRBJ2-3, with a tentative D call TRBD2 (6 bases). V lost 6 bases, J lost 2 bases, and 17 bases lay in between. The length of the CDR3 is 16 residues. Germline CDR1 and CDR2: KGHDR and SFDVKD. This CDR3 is CATSTRDSRPTDTQYF. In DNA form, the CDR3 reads TGTGCCACCAGTACGCGGGACTCGAGGCCCACAGATACGCAGTATTTT.

This chain's CDR3 is CSARAGGRDTQYF. CDR3 in DNA: TGCAGTGCTAGAGCGGGAGGGCGAGATACGCAGTATTTT. The rearrangement uses TRBV20-1 and TRBJ2-3, with 8 bases lining up with TRBD2. V was clipped by 1 base and J by 5 bases; unmatched bases: 2. The CDR3 loop spans 13 amino acids. The germline V gene encodes CDR1 DFQATT and CDR2 SNEGSKA (reference sequence).

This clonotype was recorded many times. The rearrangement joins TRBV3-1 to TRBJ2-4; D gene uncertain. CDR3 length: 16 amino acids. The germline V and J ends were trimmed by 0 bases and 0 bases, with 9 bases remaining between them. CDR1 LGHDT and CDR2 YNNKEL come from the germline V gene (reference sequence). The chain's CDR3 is CASSQEGTLAKNIQYF. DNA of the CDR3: TGTGCCAGCAGCCAAGAGGGCACCTTAGCCAAAAACATTCAGTACTTC.

The CDR3 region has the DNA TGTGCCAGCAGCTTAGGGGAGGGCACTGAAGCTTTCTTT. Protein: CASSLGEGTEAFF. V is TRBV7-3 and J is TRBJ1-1, with D unclear. The CDR3 spans 13 residues. Trimming stripped 2 bases from V and 4 bases from J, with 8 bases between. Per germline, CDR1 SGHTA and CDR2 FQGTGA.

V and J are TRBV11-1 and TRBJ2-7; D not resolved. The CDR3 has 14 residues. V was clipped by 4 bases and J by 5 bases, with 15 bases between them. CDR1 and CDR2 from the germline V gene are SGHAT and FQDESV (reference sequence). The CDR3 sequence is CASSSRARGHEQYF. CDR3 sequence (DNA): TGTGCCAGCAGCTCCCGGGCCCGAGGCCACGAGCAGTACTTC.